The 6 T cell receptor beta chains below come from one sample, sequenced in a study of cytomegalovirus exposure and HLA in healthy donors. This PCR relied on a set of 60 Vbeta primers and 13 Jbeta primers. Profiling relied on immunoSEQ multiplex PCR, and the TCRdb table lists in-frame clones only, not all of them. The table lists a few hundred thousand clones, roughly 89% of them singletons. The sequenced sample consisted of PBMCs. These receptors were obtained from a woman aged 18-29 years in good health and CMV-seronegative.

The rearrangement uses TRBV7-6 and TRBJ2-7; 9 nucleotides line up with TRBD2. The germline V gene has CDR1 SGHVS and CDR2 FNYEAQ. This CDR3 region has 16 residues. V lost 5 bases, J lost 3 bases, and 11 bases stayed unmatched. The CDR3, as DNA: TGTGCCAGCAGCCTCGAAAACGGACTAGCGAGCTACGAGCAGTACTTC. As protein: CASSLENGLASYEQYF.

This clone is a singleton in its sample. This chain uses TRBV13 with TRBJ2-1; 11 positions match TRBD2. This CDR3 is 16 amino acids long. V lost 5 bases and J lost 0; bases outside the gene matches: 3. CDR1 is PRHDT and CDR2 is FYEKMQ in the germline V gene (reference sequence). This CDR3 reads CASSTLAGGSYNEQFF. CDR3 DNA: TGTGCCAGCAGCACCCTAGCGGGAGGCTCCTACAATGAGCAGTTCTTC.

This sequence joins TRBV11-2 and TRBJ2-3; the D gene is possibly TRBD1 (7 bases). CDR1 SGHAT and CDR2 FQNNGV come from the germline V gene. The CDR3 spans 19 residues. Trimming took off 2 bases at V and 0 bases at J, with 21 bases between the two ends. The DNA of the CDR3 is TGTGCCAGCAGCTTAACAGGGGACTTCCTAGGGCTTAGCACAGATACGCAGTATTTT. It codes for CASSLTGDFLGLSTDTQYF.

The chain recombines TRBV7-3 with TRBJ2-1; 11 nucleotides match TRBD2. CDR3 length: 19 residues. Germline V gives CDR1 SGHTA, CDR2 FQGTGA. The trim removed 5 bases at V and 1 base at J, leaving 13 bases unmatched. The CDR3 region is CASSLRVAGGAGSYNEQFF. The CDR3 nucleotides are TGTGCCAGCAGCCTCAGGGTAGCGGGAGGGGCGGGGTCCTACAATGAGCAGTTCTTC.

J is TRBJ2-5 and V is TRBV6-5, with D possibly being TRBD1 (5 bases). V was pared by 2 bases and J by 5 bases, with 9 bases between. CDR1 is MNHEY, CDR2 SVGAGI, per germline. This CDR3 contains 13 residues. This CDR3 is CASSYVPGETQYF. In nucleotides, the CDR3 is TGTGCCAGCAGTTACGTCCCAGGGGAGACCCAGTACTTC.

The V and J genes are TRBV29-1 and TRBJ2-1, with unresolved D. From germline, CDR1 is SQVTM and CDR2 ANQGSEA. V shed 2 bases and J shed 6 bases, with 20 bases lying between them. The CDR3 loop spans 16 amino acids. CDR3 sequence reads: CSVENIQAPFRNEQFF. CDR3 DNA sequence: TGCAGCGTTGAAAATATTCAGGCGCCGTTTCGCAATGAGCAGTTCTTC.